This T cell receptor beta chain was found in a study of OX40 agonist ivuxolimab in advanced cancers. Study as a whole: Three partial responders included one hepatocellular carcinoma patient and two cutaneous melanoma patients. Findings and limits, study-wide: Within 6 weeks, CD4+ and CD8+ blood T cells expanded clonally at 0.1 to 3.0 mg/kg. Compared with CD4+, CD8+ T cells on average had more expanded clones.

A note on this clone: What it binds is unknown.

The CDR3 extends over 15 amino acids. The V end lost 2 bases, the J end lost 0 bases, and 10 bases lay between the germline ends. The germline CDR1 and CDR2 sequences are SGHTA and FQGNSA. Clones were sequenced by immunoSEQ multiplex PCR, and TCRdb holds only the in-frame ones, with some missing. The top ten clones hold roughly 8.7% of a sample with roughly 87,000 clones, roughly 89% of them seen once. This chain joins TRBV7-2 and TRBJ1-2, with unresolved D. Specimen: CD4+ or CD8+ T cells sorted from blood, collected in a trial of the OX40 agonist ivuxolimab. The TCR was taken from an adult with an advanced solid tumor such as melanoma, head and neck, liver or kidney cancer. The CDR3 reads CASSLWSGPNYGYTF. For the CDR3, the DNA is TGTGCCAGCAGCTTATGGTCCGGTCCTAACTATGGCTACACCTTC.